Shown below are 26 T cell receptor beta chains from a single sample sequenced in a study of blood T cell repertoires in COVID-19. Clones were sequenced by immunoSEQ multiplex PCR, and TCRdb holds only the in-frame ones, with some missing. The sample shows about 89,000 clones, 60% to 85% of them seen only once. The specimen was peripheral blood. These receptors were taken from a human donor in a cohort sampled during active COVID-19.

The V call is TRBV13, the J call TRBJ2-2, with 7 bases identical to TRBD2. CDR1 and CDR2 (germline): PRHDT, FYEKMQ (reference sequence). After removal of 4 bases from V and 4 bases from J, the junction contained 12 bases not matched to a gene. The CDR3 has 17 residues. The CDR3 reads CASSSRRRGSGTGELFF. The DNA of the CDR3 is TGTGCCAGCAGCTCCCGCCGGCGCGGGAGCGGCACCGGGGAGCTGTTTTTT.

For the CDR3, the DNA is TGTGCCAGCTCGTTGGGTTTGGACAGGTCCTACGAGCAGTACTTC. It yields the protein CASSLGLDRSYEQYF. The chain recombines TRBV18 with TRBJ2-7, with 7 nucleotides matching TRBD1. Germline loops: CDR1 KGHSH, CDR2 LQKENI. The CDR3 length is 15 residues. With V trimmed by 6 bases and J by 1 base, 9 bases remained unmatched.

The chain uses TRBV6-5 and TRBJ2-7; 10 positions match TRBD1. The CDR3 length is 15 residues. Per the germline V gene, CDR1 is MNHEY and CDR2 is SVGAGI. The V segment lost 5 bases and the J segment 6 bases; nucleotides outside the gene matches: 10. The CDR3 protein is CASSRRDRGGGEQYF. The CDR3 DNA sequence: TGTGCCAGCAGTCGCCGGGACAGGGGAGGGGGCGAGCAGTACTTC.

V usage is TRBV10-3 and J usage is TRBJ1-1; 7 bases align to TRBD1. J lost 1 base, V lost 7 bases, and 6 bases had no gene match. The germline CDR1 and CDR2 sequences are ENHRY and SYGVKD. This CDR3 has 14 amino acids. The CDR3, as DNA: TGTGCCATCACCGAGGGGGCAGGGAACACTGAAGCTTTCTTT. Translation: CAITEGAGNTEAFF.

The chain employs TRBV25-1 and TRBJ2-5, with TRBD2 matching 8 bases. Germline-derived CDR1 and CDR2 are MGHDK and SYGVNS. The CDR3 spans 14 residues. V trimming: 6 bases; J trimming: 5 bases; junction bases outside the gene matches: 8. The DNA of the CDR3 is TGTGCCAGCAGGGAACTAGCGGTTCAGGAGACCCAGTACTTC. This translates into CASRELAVQETQYF.

This chain uses TRBV6-4 with TRBJ2-3, with D maybe TRBD2 (5 bases). This CDR3 contains 14 residues. Germline values: CDR1 MRHNA, CDR2 SNTAGT. V was pared by 4 bases and J by 1 base, with 9 bases between. The CDR3 reads CASSVDSGTDTQYF. The CDR3 nucleotides are TGTGCCAGCAGTGTTGATAGCGGCACAGATACGCAGTATTTT.

The chain combines TRBV4-1 with TRBJ2-1; D gene uncertain. V dropped 0 bases and J dropped 0 bases, with 12 bases sitting between them. Germline CDR1 and CDR2: MGHRA and YSYEKL. CDR3 size: 17 residues. The CDR3 loop reads CASSQDLVVSSYNEQFF. DNA of the CDR3: TGCGCCAGCAGCCAAGACCTGGTCGTGAGCTCCTACAATGAGCAGTTCTTC.

V is TRBV7-8 and J is TRBJ1-5; possible D gene TRBD1, 6 bases. V dropped 3 bases and J dropped 0 bases, with 9 bases sitting between them. This CDR3 is 15 amino acids long. Germline CDR1 SGHVS, CDR2 FQNEAQ. The CDR3 bases are TGTGCCAGCAGCTTGGGGGCGGCTAGCAATCAGCCCCAGCATTTT. Its translation: CASSLGAASNQPQHF. Complete variable domain (other parts from reference TRBV7-8 and TRBJ1-5): GAGVSQSPRYKVAKRGQDVALRCDPISGHVSLFWYQQALGQGPEFLTYFQNEAQLDKSGLPSDRFFAERPEGSVSTLKIQRTQQEDSAVYLCASSLGAASNQPQHFGDGTRLSIL.

The J gene is TRBJ1-1, the V gene TRBV27, with TRBD1 matching over 9 bases. CDR3 size: 17 residues. With 2 bases clipped from V and 5 bases from J, the junction kept 12 bases outside the gene matches. Germline CDR1 reads MNHEY; CDR2 reads SMNVEV (reference sequence). CDR3 nucleotide sequence: TGTGCCAGCAGTTTACTCATCCCCAACAGGGGGCGGACTGAAGCTTTCTTT. Protein: CASSLLIPNRGRTEAFF.

V is TRBV30 and J is TRBJ2-1; 13 bases are shared with TRBD2. The CDR3 is made up of 13 amino acids. CDR1 GTSNPN and CDR2 SVGIG come from the germline V gene (reference sequence). After removal of 1 base from V and 12 bases from J, the junction contained 3 bases not matched to a gene. This CDR3 is CAWSGLAGGRQFF. In DNA, the CDR3 is TGTGCCTGGAGTGGACTAGCGGGAGGTCGGCAGTTCTTC.

The count of this clone is one. This chain joins TRBV6-5 and TRBJ2-3, with D tentatively TRBD1 (5 bases). V lost 7 bases, J lost 0 bases, and 14 bases lay in between. CDR3 length: 15 amino acids. The V gene's germline CDR1 is MNHEY and CDR2 SVGAGI. The CDR3 DNA reads TGTGCCAGCATGGGGCAGACTTCTAGCACAGATACGCAGTATTTT. Translating gives CASMGQTSSTDTQYF.

V and J are TRBV19 and TRBJ2-7, with 9 bases matching TRBD2. J lost 3 bases, V lost 1 base, and 4 bases had no gene match. The CDR3 is 15 amino acids. Germline CDR1 LNHDA, CDR2 SQIVND (reference sequence). CDR3: CASSIAGTSRYEQYF. CDR3 DNA: TGTGCCAGTAGTATAGCCGGGACTAGCCGCTACGAGCAGTACTTC.

The gene calls are TRBV7-2 and TRBJ2-3; D is unclear. Per the germline V gene, CDR1 is SGHTA and CDR2 is FQGNSA. The CDR3 totals 14 residues. V lost 1 base, J lost 4 bases, and 9 bases lay in between. The CDR3 DNA follows: TGTGCCAGCAGCTTAGGTGGGCCCCCAGATACGCAGTATTTT. This codes for CASSLGGPPDTQYF. Variable domain in full (rest from reference TRBV7-2 and TRBJ2-3): GAGVSQSPSNKVTEKGKDVELRCDPISGHTALYWYRQSLGQGLEFLIYFQGNSAPDKSGLPSDRFSAERTGGSVSTLTIQRTQQEDSAVYLCASSLGGPPDTQYFGPGTRLTVL.

A few counts support this clone. The rearrangement uses TRBV19 and TRBJ2-3, with D tentatively TRBD1 (6 bases). The CDR3 sequence is 12 residues long. V lost 6 bases, J lost 11 bases, and 15 bases lay in between. Germline V gene sequence: CDR1 LNHDA, CDR2 SQIVND (reference sequence). CDR3: CASRGEKGGQYF. CDR3 coding DNA: TGTGCCAGTAGGGGCGAGAAAGGGGGGCAGTATTTT.

The chain joins TRBV15 to TRBJ2-1; TRBD2 agrees at 12 bases. Trimming removed 8 bases from V and 7 bases from J; junction bases left unmatched: 15. Germline CDR1 is LNHNV and CDR2 is YYDKDF (reference sequence). The CDR3 is 17 amino acids. DNA for the CDR3: TGTGCCACCTCAGGGTATCTAGCGGGAGGGCGCTCAAATGAGCAGTTCTTC. This sequence encodes CATSGYLAGGRSNEQFF.

The CDR3 protein is CASSLFAGVNTGELFF. CDR3 DNA sequence: TGTGCCAGCAGTTTATTCGCGGGGGTGAACACCGGGGAGCTGTTTTTT. V is TRBV27 and J is TRBJ2-2; the match to TRBD2 covers 7 bases. After removal of 1 base from V and 1 base from J, the junction contained 3 bases not matched to a gene. Germline-derived CDR1 and CDR2 are MNHEY and SMNVEV (reference sequence). This CDR3 region has 16 residues.

The chain links TRBV3-1 (or the pseudogene TRBV3-2) to TRBJ2-7; D uncertain. CDR1 is LGHDT and CDR2 is YNNKEL in the germline V gene (reference sequence). V lost 1 base and J lost 6, with 7 bases in between. CDR3 length: 12 residues. The CDR3 sequence: CASSQVSSEQYF. DNA of the CDR3: TGTGCCAGCAGCCAAGTTAGTAGCGAGCAGTACTTC.

This clone was recorded a few times. As DNA, the CDR3 is TGTGCCAGCAGCCCCGGCGGGAGTAACGAGCAGTACTTC. Its translation: CASSPGGSNEQYF. This chain uses TRBV11-3 with TRBJ2-7; 7 bases map to TRBD2. The trim removed 5 bases at V and 5 bases at J, leaving 6 bases unmatched. The CDR3 is 13 amino acids. Germline CDR1 reads SGHNT; CDR2 reads YENEEA.

This clone has more than one count but fewer than ten. The rearrangement uses TRBV3-1 (or the pseudogene TRBV3-2) and TRBJ1-1; no clear D. Per the germline V gene, CDR1 is LGHDT and CDR2 is YNNKEL (reference sequence). The CDR3 consists of 14 residues. The V gene lost 0 bases and the J gene lost 1 base, with 6 bases spanning the gap. CDR3 protein: CASSQETANTEAFF. CDR3 DNA: TGTGCCAGCAGCCAAGAAACAGCGAACACTGAAGCTTTCTTT.

CDR3 sequence: CASSYTGGRDEQYF. The CDR3 coding sequence is TGCGCCAGCAGCTATACAGGGGGTCGGGACGAGCAGTACTTC. This chain joins TRBV5-1 and TRBJ2-7; 8 bases agree with TRBD1. V shed 3 bases, J shed 5 bases, and the junction held 7 bases outside the gene matches. Germline values: CDR1 SGHRS, CDR2 YFSETQ. This CDR3 spans 14 amino acids. Full variable domain (outside the CDR3, taken from reference TRBV5-1 and TRBJ2-7): KAGVTQTPRYLIKTRGQQVTLSCSPISGHRSVSWYQQTPGQGLQFLFEYFSETQRNKGNFPGRFSGRQFSNSRSEMNVSTLELGDSALYLCASSYTGGRDEQYFGPGTRLTVT.

The chain is built from TRBV20-1 and TRBJ2-7; D call uncertain. This CDR3 has 12 amino acids. Germline CDR1 and CDR2: DFQATT and SNEGSKA (reference sequence). Trimming pared 3 bases from V and 7 bases from J, leaving 13 bases between. The CDR3 spells CSASGVRGEQYF. CDR3 sequence (DNA): TGCAGTGCTAGTGGAGTTAGAGGAGAGCAGTACTTC.

The gene calls are TRBV6-5 and TRBJ1-1; the match to TRBD1 covers 10 bases. CDR1 and CDR2 (germline): MNHEY, SVGAGI. Trimming took 2 bases from V and 3 from J; bases not matched to a gene: 6. The length of the CDR3 is 16 residues. CDR3 protein: CASSYAGTGVYTEAFF. CDR3 nucleotides: TGTGCCAGCAGTTACGCTGGGACAGGGGTTTACACTGAAGCTTTCTTT.

J is TRBJ1-5 and V is TRBV19; 10 bases fit TRBD1. Germline lookup yields CDR1 LNHDA and CDR2 SQIVND (reference sequence). With 6 bases clipped from V and 1 base from J, the junction kept 3 bases outside the gene matches. The CDR3 has 15 amino acids. Here the CDR3 DNA reads TGTGCCAGTAGGGACAGGGGGTTAAGCAATCAGCCCCAGCATTTT. This sequence encodes CASRDRGLSNQPQHF.

This clone showed up just a few times. The chain recombines TRBV6-6 with TRBJ1-4, with D maybe TRBD1 (5 bases). This CDR3 contains 16 residues. V was shortened by 1 base and J by 2 bases, with 11 bases between the two germline ends. Germline V lookup: CDR1 MNHNY, CDR2 SVGAGI (reference sequence). CDR3 in DNA: TGTGCCAGCAGTTACTTTGGAAAGGGGACTAATGAAAAACTGTTTTTT. The encoded protein is CASSYFGKGTNEKLFF.

The J gene is TRBJ2-1, the V gene TRBV7-3, with D possibly matching TRBD2 (6 bases). V was clipped by 0 bases and J by 6 bases, with 12 bases between them. The CDR3 extends over 15 amino acids. The germline gives CDR1 SGHTA, CDR2 FQGTGA. This CDR3 is CASSLTGQGGNEQFF. The CDR3, as DNA: TGTGCCAGCAGCTTAACGGGGCAGGGAGGCAATGAGCAGTTCTTC.

Comments on this clone: One end of the junction is discordant with germline, which a read error may explain. The chain carries TRBV11-2 and TRBJ2-1, with 10 bases matching TRBD2. The CDR3 consists of 13 residues. CDR1 SGHAT and CDR2 FQNNGV come from the germline V gene. The DNA for the CDR3 is TGTGCCAGCAGCGAGGGCAGCGGGAGGGCCTCTATCTTC. This gives the protein CASSEGSGRASIF.